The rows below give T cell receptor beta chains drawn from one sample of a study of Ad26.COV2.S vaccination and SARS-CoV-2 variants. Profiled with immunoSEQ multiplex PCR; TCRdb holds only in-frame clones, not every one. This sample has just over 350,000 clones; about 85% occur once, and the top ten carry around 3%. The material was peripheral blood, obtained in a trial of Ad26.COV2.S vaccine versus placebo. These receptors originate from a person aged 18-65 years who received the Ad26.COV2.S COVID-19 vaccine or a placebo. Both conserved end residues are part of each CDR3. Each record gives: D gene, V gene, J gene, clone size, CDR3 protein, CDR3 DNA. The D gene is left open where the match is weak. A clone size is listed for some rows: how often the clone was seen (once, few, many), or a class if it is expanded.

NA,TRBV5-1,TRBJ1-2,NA,CASSAQGSNYGYTF,TGCGCCAGCAGCGCTCAGGGGTCTAACTATGGCTACACCTTC
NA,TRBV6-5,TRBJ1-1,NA,CASGANGRGNTEAFF,TGTGCCAGCGGCGCAAACGGTCGGGGGAACACTGAAGCTTTCTTT
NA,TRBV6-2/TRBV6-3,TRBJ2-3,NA,CASSYRVETDTQYF,TGTGCCAGCAGTTACCGGGTCGAAACAGATACGCAGTATTTT
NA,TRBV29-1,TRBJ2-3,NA,CSVQVGAPYTQYF,TGCAGCGTTCAAGTAGGGGCACCTTATACGCAGTATTTT
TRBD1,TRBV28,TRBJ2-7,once,CASSSPGQGVRQYF,TGTGCCAGCAGTTCCCCGGGACAGGGGGTAAGGCAGTACTTC
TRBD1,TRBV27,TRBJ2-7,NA,CASRPGQAPYEQYF,TGTGCCAGCAGACCGGGACAGGCCCCCTACGAGCAGTACTTC
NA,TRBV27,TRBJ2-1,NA,CASSLSYLSSYNEQFF,TGTGCCAGCAGTTTATCGTATCTGAGCTCCTACAATGAGCAGTTCTTC
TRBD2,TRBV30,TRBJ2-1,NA,CAWSVRGLAEGSSYNEQFF,TGTGCCTGGAGCGTGCGGGGACTAGCGGAGGGGAGCTCCTACAATGAGCAGTTCTTC
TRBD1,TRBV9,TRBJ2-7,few,CASSEGQGLGEQYF,TGTGCCAGCAGCGAGGGACAGGGTTTGGGCGAGCAGTACTTC
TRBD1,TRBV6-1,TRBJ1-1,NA,CASSDVVGGPHPFF,TGTGCCAGCAGTGATGTTGTAGGGGGCCCCCACCCTTTCTTT
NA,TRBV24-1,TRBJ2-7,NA,CATSPGPNYEQYF,TGTGCCACCAGTCCCGGGCCGAACTACGAGCAGTACTTC
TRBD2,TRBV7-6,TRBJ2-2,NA,CASSNREGTTGELFF,TGTGCCAGCAGCAATCGGGAGGGGACCACCGGGGAGCTGTTTTTT
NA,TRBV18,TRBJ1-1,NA,CASSPDMLAEAFF,TGTGCCAGCTCGCCGGACATGTTGGCTGAAGCTTTCTTT
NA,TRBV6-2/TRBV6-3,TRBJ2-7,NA,CASSYSSHRAYEQYF,TGTGCCAGCAGTTACTCATCCCATCGGGCCTACGAGCAGTACTTC
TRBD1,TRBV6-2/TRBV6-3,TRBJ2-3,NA,CASSTGGIPDTQYF,TGTGCCAGCAGCACAGGGGGCATTCCAGATACGCAGTATTTT
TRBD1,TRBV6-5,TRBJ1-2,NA,CASRTQGAFYGYTF,TGTGCCAGTCGCACGCAGGGGGCTTTCTATGGCTACACCTTC
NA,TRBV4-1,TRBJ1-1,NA,CASSQARGTEAFF,TGCGCCAGCAGCCAAGCGCGGGGGACTGAAGCTTTCTTT
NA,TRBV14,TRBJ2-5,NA,CASSALDRRQETQYF,TGTGCCAGCAGCGCACTAGATAGGAGACAAGAGACCCAGTACTTC
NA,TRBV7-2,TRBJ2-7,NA,CASSLSKAGGVYEQYF,TGTGCCAGCAGCTTATCCAAGGCCGGGGGCGTCTACGAGCAGTACTTC
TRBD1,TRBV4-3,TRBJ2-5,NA,CASSQGRGYQETQYF,TGCGCCAGCAGCCAGGGCAGGGGGTACCAAGAGACCCAGTACTTC
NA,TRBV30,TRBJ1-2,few,CAWSVRRAGYTF,TGTGCCTGGAGTGTACGGAGGGCTGGCTACACCTTC
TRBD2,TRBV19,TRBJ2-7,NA,CASSTLGTNSYEQYF,TGTGCCAGTAGTACTCTCGGGACTAACTCCTACGAGCAGTACTTC